This T cell receptor beta chain was sequenced in a study of memory CD4+ T cells and cytomegalovirus serostatus. Overall study context: Healthy Belgian adult donors included about 10 CMV-positive and 24 CMV-negative people.

Original data processing: Out-of-frame sequences were removed, leaving around 2.2 million distinct TCRbeta sequences. Some clones are missing from TCRdb's copy, which holds only in-frame ones; the method was immunoSEQ multiplex PCR. V and J calls and clone size come straight from that table; D and trimming were deduced from the DNA. In the table there are under 55,000 clones, about four fifths of which are singletons. CDR3 length equals 14 residues. Trimming took off 3 bases at V and 0 bases at J, with 9 bases between the two ends. Germline CDR1 SGHRS, CDR2 YFSETQ. A remark on this clone: Its antigen is still unknown.

General observations from the study: Median bootstrapped AUC for CMV status was around 0.96 originally, less than 0.93 US-trained.

The sort gate was single viable CD3+CD4+CD8-CD45RO+ cells for memory CD4+ T cells. Sample: memory CD4+ T cells from blood. The chain is built from TRBV5-1 and TRBJ1-1; D might be TRBD1 (6 bases). This sequence originates from an adult in good health and CMV-seropositive. The DNA of the CDR3 is TGCGCCAGCAGCTACCAGGGGTTGAACACTGAAGCTTTCTTT. Residues: CASSYQGLNTEAFF.